A single sample gave rise to the 6 T cell receptor beta chains below, sequenced in a study of blood T cell repertoires in COVID-19 (dated by TCRdb to the early 2020s). Library method: the immunoSEQ multiplex PCR assay. TCRdb's version of the immuneACCESS table is confined to in-frame rearrangements and falls short of the full clone set. An unresolved V gene accounts for under half of the shortfall where checked; the remainder is of unknown origin. In all, the sample holds about 180,000 clones, and approximately 85% of those were seen once. In total, the top ten clones hold 10% to 11% of the sample. Material for sequencing was peripheral blood. These receptors were taken from a human donor with active or convalescent COVID-19. The donor label of this sample is uncertain.

This clone is a singleton in its sample. The chain combines TRBV7-2 with TRBJ1-2; 8 bases match TRBD1. Germline values: CDR1 SGHTA, CDR2 FQGNSA. CDR3 length: 13 amino acids. Germline trimming cut 1 base from V and 14 bases from J; bases unmatched to any gene: 9. The CDR3 here is CASSLVQQGASTF. The CDR3 DNA reads TGTGCCAGCAGCTTAGTTCAGCAGGGGGCATCGACCTTC.

The genes are TRBV3-1 (or the pseudogene TRBV3-2) and TRBJ2-3, with 10 bases aligning to TRBD2. The CDR3 loop spans 17 amino acids. Unmatched junction bases numbered 4, after V lost 1 base and J lost 0 bases. In germline, CDR1 is LGHDT, CDR2 YNNKEL (reference sequence). The chain's CDR3 is CASSQGTSGTSTDTQYF. CDR3 bases: TGTGCCAGCAGCCAAGGGACTAGCGGCACTAGCACAGATACGCAGTATTTT.

The chain has TRBV18 and TRBJ2-1, with 7 positions matching TRBD1. This CDR3 has 14 amino acids. Germline-derived CDR1 and CDR2 are KGHSH and LQKENI. The V and J ends lost 3 bases and 6 bases, in that order; junction bases with no gene match: 5. The CDR3 loop is CASSPLGTVNEQFF. The CDR3 DNA reads as TGTGCCAGCTCACCGCTCGGGACAGTCAATGAGCAGTTCTTC.

The genes are TRBV5-1 and TRBJ1-3; maybe TRBD1 (6 bases). Trimming cost V 0 bases and J 4 bases, with 11 bases left between them. CDR3 length equals 15 residues. Per the germline V gene, CDR1 is SGHRS and CDR2 is YFSETQ. DNA of the CDR3: TGCGCCAGCAGCTTGGAGGGGGTGCCGGGAAACACCATATATTTT. Translating it yields CASSLEGVPGNTIYF. The full variable domain, in which reference TRBV5-1 and TRBJ1-3 provide the parts outside the CDR3, is KAGVTQTPRYLIKTRGQQVTLSCSPISGHRSVSWYQQTPGQGLQFLFEYFSETQRNKGNFPGRFSGRQFSNSRSEMNVSTLELGDSALYLCASSLEGVPGNTIYFGEGSWLTVV.

The chain employs TRBV13 and TRBJ2-1; 8 bases align to TRBD2. This CDR3 has 13 amino acids. Unmatched junction bases numbered 2, after V lost 4 bases and J lost 6 bases. Germline assignment: CDR1 PRHDT and CDR2 FYEKMQ (reference sequence). CDR3 in amino acids: CASSSSGGNEQFF. As DNA, the CDR3 is TGTGCCAGCAGCTCGAGCGGGGGCAATGAGCAGTTCTTC.

This rearrangement joins TRBV19 to TRBJ1-6, with a possible D match to TRBD1 (5 bases). Germline assignment: CDR1 LNHDA and CDR2 SQIVND (reference sequence). Trimming took 2 bases from V and 7 from J, leaving 12 bases between them. This CDR3 is 15 amino acids long. The CDR3 region has the DNA TGTGCCAGTAGTATAAAGGGGCAGGGAAATTCACCCCTCCACTTT. This translates into CASSIKGQGNSPLHF.